This entry lists 15 T cell receptor beta chains sequenced from one sample in a study of chemoradiotherapy in HPV16-positive cancers. Profiling relied on immunoSEQ multiplex PCR, and the TCRdb table lists in-frame clones only, not all of them. Counted here are 2,500 or so clones, around 85% occurring once; the ten biggest clones make up about 9%. Sample: tumor tissue, taken from a patient who underwent chemoradiotherapy. These receptor sequences come from a human donor with HPV-associated anogenital cancer.

The chain is built from TRBV6-6 and TRBJ2-7; no clear D gene. Germline CDR1 is MNHNY and CDR2 is SVGAGI (reference sequence). This CDR3 region has 12 residues. V lost 8 bases and J lost 7, with 15 bases in between. The CDR3 sequence is CASFTGTGEQYF. In DNA form, the CDR3 reads TGTGCCAGCTTCACCGGCACCGGAGAGCAGTACTTC.

This chain connects TRBV5-4 to TRBJ2-5; 7 bases are a match to TRBD2. The CDR3 is made up of 17 amino acids. Germline V gene sequence: CDR1 SGHNT, CDR2 YYREEE (reference sequence). J was trimmed by 2 bases and V by 4 bases; bases with no gene match: 14. CDR3 nucleotides: TGTGCCAGCAGCCCCGGGACTACCCGGGGGTTTCAAGAGACCCAGTACTTC. Amino acids: CASSPGTTRGFQETQYF. The entire variable domain, with the rest obtained from reference TRBV5-4 and TRBJ2-5, is as follows: ETGVTQSPTHLIKTRGQQVTLRCSSQSGHNTVSWYQQALGQGPQFIFQYYREEENGRGNFPPRFSGLQFPNYSSELNVNALELDDSALYLCASSPGTTRGFQETQYFGPGTRLLVL.

The V gene is TRBV10-3, the J gene TRBJ1-3; TRBD1 is a possible D gene (5 bases). Germline assignment: CDR1 ENHRY and CDR2 SYGVKD. CDR3 length equals 15 residues. Trimming left V 8 bases short and J 0 bases short, with 14 bases between. Here the CDR3 DNA reads TGTGCCATCGGACGACAGCTTAGCTCTGGAAACACCATATATTTT. Its protein is CAIGRQLSSGNTIYF.

A single count supports this clone. J is TRBJ1-5 and V is TRBV18; D uncertain. The germline V gene encodes CDR1 KGHSH and CDR2 LQKENI. With 4 bases removed from V and 7 bases from J, the gap between germline ends came to 11 bases. The CDR3 runs to 13 residues. The DNA for the CDR3 is TGTGCCAGCTCACTTAGGAAGGACCAGCCCCAGCATTTT. It yields the protein CASSLRKDQPQHF.

This clone has just a few counts. This sequence joins TRBV7-9 and TRBJ2-7; tentatively, D is TRBD2 (5 bases). The CDR3 contains 13 residues. The V gene's germline CDR1 is SEHNR and CDR2 FQNEAQ (reference sequence). With 5 bases removed from V and 2 bases from J, the gap between germline ends came to 10 bases. In nucleotides, the CDR3 is TGTGCCAGCAGCCCCCGGGGAGCCTACGAGCAGTACTTC. Translating it yields CASSPRGAYEQYF.

This clone was seen just once. The chain uses TRBV5-4 and TRBJ1-4; D ambiguous. V was trimmed by 1 base and J by 5 bases, leaving 6 bases between them. Germline V lookup: CDR1 SGHNT, CDR2 YYREEE (reference sequence). The CDR3 spans 13 residues. The CDR3 loop reads CASSLKGNEKLFF. The CDR3 DNA reads as TGTGCCAGCAGCTTGAAGGGAAATGAAAAACTGTTTTTT.

The J gene is TRBJ2-7, the V gene TRBV7-8; unclear D gene. Germline lookup yields CDR1 SGHVS and CDR2 FQNEAQ. Trimming took off 1 base at V and 3 bases at J, with 13 bases between the two ends. The CDR3 runs 15 residues. CDR3: CASSLDPVTGYEQYV. CDR3 nucleotide sequence: TGTGCCAGCAGCTTAGATCCGGTAACGGGCTACGAGCAGTACGTC.

The rearrangement links TRBV5-8 to TRBJ2-5; 8 bases are shared with TRBD2. Germline loops: CDR1 SGHTS, CDR2 YDEGEE. There are 14 residues in the CDR3. Unmatched junction bases numbered 5, after V lost 0 bases and J lost 7 bases. The CDR3 coding sequence is TGTGCCAGCAGCTTGGGGACTAGCATAGCGACCCAGTACTTC. This sequence encodes CASSLGTSIATQYF.

V is TRBV19 and J is TRBJ1-1; no firm D call. The CDR3 runs to 15 residues. Trimming removed 5 bases at V and 1 base at J, with 14 bases between. Looked up from germline, CDR1 is LNHDA and CDR2 is SQIVND (reference sequence). The CDR3 DNA follows: TGTGCCAGTAGTGTTTCCCATCTACCGAACACTGAAGCTTTCTTT. This sequence encodes CASSVSHLPNTEAFF. The entire variable domain, with the rest obtained from reference TRBV19 and TRBJ1-1, is as follows: DGGITQSPKYLFRKEGQNVTLSCEQNLNHDAMYWYRQDPGQGLRLIYYSQIVNDFQKGDIAEGYSVSREKKESFPLTVTSAQKNPTAFYLCASSVSHLPNTEAFFGQGTRLTVV.

The chain uses TRBV18 and TRBJ1-1, with D possibly being TRBD1 (5 bases). Trimming took 3 bases from V and 0 from J, leaving 11 bases between them. The germline V gene has CDR1 KGHSH and CDR2 LQKENI. The CDR3 is 15 residues long. The CDR3 protein is CASSPGQRMNTEAFF. In nucleotides, the CDR3 is TGTGCCAGCTCACCCGGACAAAGAATGAACACTGAAGCTTTCTTT.

The chain recombines TRBV7-2 with TRBJ2-3, with 7 nucleotides matching TRBD2. CDR3 size: 16 residues. Germline V gene data show CDR1 as SGHTA and CDR2 as FQGNSA. Trimming took 0 bases from V and 4 from J; bases not matched to a gene: 7. The CDR3 loop reads CASSLALSGYADTQYF. The CDR3, as DNA: TGTGCCAGCAGCTTAGCGCTTAGCGGGTATGCAGATACGCAGTATTTT.

The chain uses TRBV9 and TRBJ2-1; the D is unclear. This CDR3 spans 13 amino acids. V lost 0 bases, J lost 5 bases, and 6 bases lay in between. Germline V CDR1 and CDR2: SGDLS, YYNGEE. The CDR3 loop is CASSVGTHNEQFF. The CDR3 DNA reads TGTGCCAGCAGCGTAGGGACCCACAATGAGCAGTTCTTC. The whole variable domain, remainder taken from reference TRBV9 and TRBJ2-1, is DSGVTQTPKHLITATGQRVTLRCSPRSGDLSVYWYQQSLDQGLQFLIQYYNGEERAKGNILERFSAQQFPDLHSELNLSSLELGDSALYFCASSVGTHNEQFFGPGTRLTVL.

The chain employs TRBV6-1 and TRBJ1-5; TRBD1 matches at 7 bases. The CDR3 loop spans 14 amino acids. The germline CDR1 and CDR2 sequences are MNHNS and SASEGT. The J segment lost 6 bases and the V segment lost 10 bases, leaving 12 bases of the junction unmatched. This CDR3 is CATGLGGSSQPQHF. The CDR3 DNA is TGTGCCACTGGTTTAGGGGGCTCGAGTCAGCCCCAGCATTTT.

This rearrangement joins TRBV27 to TRBJ2-5; D possibly corresponds to TRBD1 (6 bases). Germline V gene lookup returns CDR1 MNHEY and CDR2 SMNVEV (reference sequence). V shed 4 bases and J shed 5 bases, with 23 bases lying between them. This CDR3 has 17 amino acids. As DNA, the CDR3 is TGTGCCAGCAGTTCATCCTGGGCAGGGGTTGTTTTTGAGACCCAGTACTTC. Amino acids: CASSSSWAGVVFETQYF.

The chain recombines TRBV11-2 with TRBJ1-5; D may be TRBD1 (5 bases). CDR3 length: 13 residues. V was cut by 5 bases and J by 5 bases, with 10 bases left in between. Germline-derived CDR1 and CDR2 are SGHAT and FQNNGV. This CDR3 is CASSGTIDQPQHF. CDR3 coding DNA: TGTGCCAGCAGCGGGACGATTGATCAGCCCCAGCATTTT. The variable domain in full, completed from reference TRBV11-2 and TRBJ1-5, reads EAGVAQSPRYKIIEKRQSVAFWCNPISGHATLYWYQQILGQGPKLLIQFQNNGVVDDSQLPKDRFSAERLKGVDSTLKIQPAKLEDSAVYLCASSGTIDQPQHFGDGTRLSIL.